This entry features one T cell receptor beta chain sequence. This sample was included in a study of shared clonotypes between healthy human individuals. Study details: Sampling drew on donors who were two women and three men aged 18 to 49.

CDR3 length: 14 amino acids. V trimming: 4 bases; J trimming: 4 bases; junction bases outside the gene matches: 5. CDR1 SGHTS and CDR2 YDEGEE come from the germline V gene. TCRdb's table, derived via immunoSEQ multiplex PCR, lists solely in-frame clones and lacks some. The sample lists about 480,000 clones, approximately 79% seen once, with approximately 13% in the top ten. Sequencing input: PBMCs. The receptor comes from a woman aged 40-49 years in good health. Some clones in this sample may be carry-over from other donors' samples. The V call is TRBV5-8, the J call TRBJ2-7; 10 bases are a match to TRBD2. The CDR3 here is CASSPAGGPYEQYF. The CDR3 nucleotides read TGTGCCAGCAGCCCAGCGGGAGGGCCGTACGAGCAGTACTTC.